These 14 T cell receptor beta chains were all obtained from the same sample, sequenced in a study of T cells after yellow fever vaccination. TCRdb processed the 5' RACE reads anew with MiXCR; each CDR3 protein has one entry. Among approximately 250,000 distinct CDR3 sequences listed, approximately 5.2% were seen once. Sequenced material: CD4+ T cells sorted from PBMCs, taken on the day of the yellow fever booster vaccination. The origin of the receptors is a man in his late teens or twenties who received the YFV17D yellow fever vaccine.

Many counts were recorded for this clonotype. This rearrangement joins TRBV24-1 to TRBJ2-3, with 7 bases matching TRBD1. Germline V gives CDR1 KGHDR, CDR2 SFDVKD. The junction had 7 bases not matched to a gene; V was cut back by 5 bases and J by 0 bases. The CDR3 totals 16 residues. CDR3 nucleotide sequence: TGTGCCACCAGTGTCGCCGGGACAGCTAGCACAGATACGCAGTATTTT. Translating gives CATSVAGTASTDTQYF.

This clonotype was recorded many times. The rearrangement links TRBV7-9 to TRBJ2-2; D tentatively fits TRBD1 or TRBD2 (5 bases each). The germline V gene encodes CDR1 SEHNR and CDR2 FQNEAQ (reference sequence). Trimming shortened V by 6 bases and J by 4 bases, and 15 bases separated the two germline ends. The CDR3 is 15 amino acids. CDR3 nucleotide sequence: TGTGCCAGCAGGTCCCCCCCAGGGAGCACCGGGGAGCTGTTTTTT. Translation: CASRSPPGSTGELFF.

The chain uses TRBV7-2 and TRBJ1-1; D possibly corresponds to TRBD1 (5 bases). CDR3 length: 15 residues. Trimming left V 2 bases short and J 7 bases short, with 17 bases between. The germline gives CDR1 SGHTA, CDR2 FQGNSA. The CDR3 protein is CASSLNRDQWGEAFF. The CDR3 DNA sequence: TGTGCCAGCAGCTTAAATCGGGACCAATGGGGTGAAGCTTTCTTT.

The chain recombines TRBV7-2 with TRBJ2-6, with D perhaps TRBD1 (6 bases). This CDR3 contains 16 residues. Germline V CDR1 and CDR2: SGHTA, FQGNSA. V was clipped by 4 bases and J by 0 bases, with 10 bases between them. The CDR3 region is CASSSRTASGANVLTF. The CDR3 DNA reads TGTGCCAGCAGCTCCCGGACAGCCTCTGGGGCCAACGTCCTGACTTTC.

The sample holds a few counts of this clonotype. V and J are TRBV30 and TRBJ2-5; D is unresolved. The V end lost 0 bases, the J end lost 3 bases, and 11 bases lay between the germline ends. Germline loops: CDR1 GTSNPN, CDR2 SVGIG (reference sequence). CDR3 length: 14 residues. In DNA, the CDR3 is TGTGCCTGGAGTGTACTTTCCCGGGAAGAGACCCAGTACTTC. Translating gives CAWSVLSREETQYF.

This clonotype was seen more than once but under ten times. The V call is TRBV7-2, the J call TRBJ2-7; 11 nucleotides line up with TRBD2. The germline gives CDR1 SGHTA, CDR2 FQGNSA. Trimming cost V 5 bases and J 3 bases; bases outside gene matches: 3. This CDR3 is built from 14 residues. The CDR3 sequence is CASSPTSGGYEQYF. The CDR3 coding sequence is TGTGCCAGCAGCCCAACTAGCGGGGGCTACGAGCAGTACTTC.

In this sample, this clonotype turned up a few times. The V call is TRBV14, the J call TRBJ2-4; D ambiguous. The CDR3 has 13 amino acids. In germline, CDR1 is SGHDN, CDR2 FVKESK. V was trimmed by 3 bases and J by 6 bases, leaving 9 bases between them. Here the CDR3 reads CASSQGPGNIQYF. The DNA of the CDR3 is TGTGCCAGCAGCCAGGGCCCGGGAAACATTCAGTACTTC.

This clonotype was seen more than once but under ten times. This chain joins TRBV7-7 and TRBJ2-7, with TRBD2 matching 7 bases. Per germline, CDR1 SSHAT and CDR2 FNYEAQ (reference sequence). This CDR3 comprises 15 residues. The junction had 4 bases not matched to a gene; V was cut back by 2 bases and J by 0 bases. This CDR3 reads CASSLRAGPSYEQYF. DNA for the CDR3: TGTGCCAGCAGCTTAAGAGCGGGGCCCTCCTACGAGCAGTACTTC.

The rearrangement links TRBV7-9 to TRBJ2-1, with TRBD1 matching 9 bases. From germline, CDR1 is SEHNR and CDR2 FQNEAQ (reference sequence). This CDR3 has 17 amino acids. V dropped 4 bases and J dropped 2; count of bases not matched to a gene: 9. DNA of the CDR3: TGTGCCAGCAGCTCCAAGGGATGGGACAGGGCCTACAATGAGCAGTTCTTC. This translates into CASSSKGWDRAYNEQFF.

The chain joins TRBV5-1 to TRBJ2-3; 10 bases line up with TRBD2. V gave up 3 bases and J gave up 2 bases; unmatched junction bases: 3. The CDR3 spans 15 residues. CDR1 and CDR2 (germline): SGHRS, YFSETQ. The CDR3 DNA is TGCGCCAGCAGCTCTAGCGGGGGAGACACAGATACGCAGTATTTT. This encodes CASSSSGGDTDTQYF.

This clonotype came up many times. V is TRBV24-1 and J is TRBJ2-5; D is possibly TRBD1 (5 bases). The CDR3 contains 15 residues. Trimming pared 7 bases from V and 1 base from J, leaving 15 bases between. CDR1 is KGHDR and CDR2 is SFDVKD in the germline V gene. The CDR3 DNA reads TGTGCCACCAGCCGGGCCCAGGGCCCCCAAGAGACCCAGTACTTC. Protein: CATSRAQGPQETQYF.

A few counts support this clonotype. V gene TRBV4-3 combines with J gene TRBJ2-3; 7 bases agree with TRBD2. V lost 0 bases and J lost 5; bases outside the gene matches: 11. This CDR3 comprises 17 residues. The germline CDR1 and CDR2 sequences are LGHNA and YSLEER. The CDR3 DNA reads as TGCGCCAGCAGCCAAGAGGGGATAACGGGGGGACGAGATACGCAGTATTTT. Amino acid sequence: CASSQEGITGGRDTQYF.

This clonotype was observed many times. The chain is built from TRBV12-3 or TRBV12-4 and TRBJ2-7; 11 bases align to TRBD1. After removal of 5 bases from V and 3 bases from J, the junction contained 6 bases not matched to a gene. This CDR3 is 15 amino acids long. The CDR3 loop is CASSPGQGAIYEQYF. The CDR3 DNA reads as TGTGCCAGCAGTCCCGGACAGGGGGCAATCTACGAGCAGTACTTC.

This clonotype showed up just a few times. The chain links TRBV10-3 to TRBJ2-3, with TRBD1 identical over 10 bases. V lost 4 bases and J lost 0; bases outside the gene matches: 7. The CDR3 extends over 17 amino acids. Germline V CDR1 and CDR2: ENHRY, SYGVKD. CDR3 in amino acids: CAISAGQGQGSTDTQYF. Written as DNA, the CDR3 is TGTGCCATCAGTGCTGGACAGGGACAGGGGAGCACAGATACGCAGTATTTT.